This TCR beta chain was captured by sequencing in a study of vaccination effects on CD4 cells after COVID-19. For the study at large: Ahead of sequencing, the ViraFEST assay grew antigen-specific CD4+ T cells using viral peptide pools.

The study's findings and limits: Substantial clonal contraction characterized both infection- and vaccine-induced clones late after vaccination. Healthy vaccinees had only 1 of 255 vaccine-induced clones cross-react with common cold coronaviruses.

The CDR3 has 17 amino acids. Germline V gene lookup returns CDR1 MNHEY and CDR2 SMNVEV (reference sequence). Trimming left V 4 bases short and J 2 bases short, with 20 bases between. With more than nine days of culture completed, CD4+ T cells were isolated. As concerns this clone: The antigen remains unidentified.

Profiling relied on immunoSEQ multiplex PCR, and the TCRdb table lists in-frame clones only, not all of them. Of approximately 58,000 clones in the sample, 65% to 80% were seen once. Sequenced material: CD4+ T cells from PBMCs cultured without peptide, taken before COVID-19 vaccination. The sequence was collected from a human donor who received a COVID-19 vaccine. The rearrangement links TRBV27 to TRBJ1-2, with D tentatively TRBD1 (6 bases). The CDR3 is CASSSRARGPVNYGYTF. CDR3 nucleotides: TGTGCCAGCAGTTCCCGGGCCAGGGGACCCGTAAACTATGGCTACACCTTC.